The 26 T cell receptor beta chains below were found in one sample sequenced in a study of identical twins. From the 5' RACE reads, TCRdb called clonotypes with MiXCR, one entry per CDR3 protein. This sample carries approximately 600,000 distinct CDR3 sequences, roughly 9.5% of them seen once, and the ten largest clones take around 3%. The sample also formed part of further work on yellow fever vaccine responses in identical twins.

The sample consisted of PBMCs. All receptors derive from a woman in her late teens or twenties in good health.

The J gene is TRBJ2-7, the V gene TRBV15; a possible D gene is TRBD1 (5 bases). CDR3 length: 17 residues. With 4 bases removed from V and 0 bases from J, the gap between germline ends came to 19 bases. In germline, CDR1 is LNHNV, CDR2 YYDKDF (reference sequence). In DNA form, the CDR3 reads TGTGCCACCAGCACCACCCCTCCCCAGGGTGACTCCTACGAGCAGTACTTC. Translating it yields CATSTTPPQGDSYEQYF.

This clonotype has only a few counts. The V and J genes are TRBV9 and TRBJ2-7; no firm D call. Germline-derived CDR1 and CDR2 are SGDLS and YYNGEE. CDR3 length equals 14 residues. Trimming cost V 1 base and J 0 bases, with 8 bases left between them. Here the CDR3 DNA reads TGTGCCAGCAGCGTAAATGACAACTCCTACGAGCAGTACTTC. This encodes CASSVNDNSYEQYF.

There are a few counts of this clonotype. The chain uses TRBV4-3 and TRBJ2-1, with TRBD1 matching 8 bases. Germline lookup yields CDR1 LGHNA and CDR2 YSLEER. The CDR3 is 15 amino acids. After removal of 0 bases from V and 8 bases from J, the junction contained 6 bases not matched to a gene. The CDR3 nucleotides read TGCGCCAGCAGCCAAGAGGCAGGGGGCTGGGATGAGCAGTTCTTC. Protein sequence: CASSQEAGGWDEQFF.

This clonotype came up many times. The CDR3 nucleotides are TGTGCCAGCAGTGGTAGGACTAGCGTTGGCGGGGAGCTGTTTTTT. It codes for CASSGRTSVGGELFF. V usage is TRBV2 and J usage is TRBJ2-2; 9 bases match TRBD2. Germline V gene lookup returns CDR1 SNHLY and CDR2 FYNNEI. This CDR3 spans 15 amino acids. V trimming: 4 bases; J trimming: 7 bases; junction bases outside the gene matches: 7.

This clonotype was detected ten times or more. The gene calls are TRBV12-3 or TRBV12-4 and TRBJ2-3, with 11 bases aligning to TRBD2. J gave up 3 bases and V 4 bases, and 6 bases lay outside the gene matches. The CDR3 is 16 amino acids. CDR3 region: CASSSPGLADTDTQYF. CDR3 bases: TGTGCCAGCAGTTCGCCGGGACTAGCGGATACAGATACGCAGTATTTT.

This CDR3 reads CASSRWERGSTDTQYF. The CDR3 DNA reads TGTGCCAGCTCGAGGTGGGAGCGGGGGAGCACAGATACGCAGTATTTT. This chain joins TRBV7-2 and TRBJ2-3, with 8 bases that match TRBD2. V lost 8 bases, J lost 0 bases, and 10 bases stayed unmatched. Germline CDR1 SGHTA, CDR2 FQGNSA. This CDR3 contains 16 residues.

CDR3 in amino acids: CASTIVTDYEQYF. The CDR3 nucleotides read TGTGCCAGCACCATAGTCACGGACTACGAGCAGTACTTC. The chain uses TRBV5-6 and TRBJ2-7; D gene ambiguous. Germline CDR1 and CDR2: SGHDT and YYEEEE. The CDR3 length is 13 residues. Trimming stripped 6 bases from V and 3 bases from J, with 13 bases between. The whole variable domain, remainder taken from reference TRBV5-6 and TRBJ2-7, is DAGVTQSPTHLIKTRGQQVTLRCSPKSGHDTVSWYQQALGQGPQFIFQYYEEEERQRGNFPDRFSGHQFPNYSSELNVNALLLGDSALYLCASTIVTDYEQYFGPGTRLTVT.

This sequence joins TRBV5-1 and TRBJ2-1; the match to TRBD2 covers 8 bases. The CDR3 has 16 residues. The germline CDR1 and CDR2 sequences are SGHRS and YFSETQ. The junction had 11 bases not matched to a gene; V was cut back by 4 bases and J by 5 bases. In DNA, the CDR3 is TGCGCCAGCAGCCCTGGTGGTAGCGGGGTAAACAATGAGCAGTTCTTC. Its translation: CASSPGGSGVNNEQFF.

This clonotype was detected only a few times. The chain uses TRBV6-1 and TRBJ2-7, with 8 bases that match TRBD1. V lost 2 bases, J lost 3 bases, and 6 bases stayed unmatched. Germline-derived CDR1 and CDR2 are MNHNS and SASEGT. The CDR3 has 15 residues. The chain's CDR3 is CASSEWGTGIYEQYF. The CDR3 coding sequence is TGTGCCAGCAGTGAATGGGGGACAGGAATCTACGAGCAGTACTTC.

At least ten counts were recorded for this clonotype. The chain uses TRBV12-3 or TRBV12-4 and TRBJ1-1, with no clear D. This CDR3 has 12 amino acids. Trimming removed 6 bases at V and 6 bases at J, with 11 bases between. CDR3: CASSLLQAEAFF. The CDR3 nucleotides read TGTGCCAGCAGCCTCCTCCAAGCTGAAGCTTTCTTT.

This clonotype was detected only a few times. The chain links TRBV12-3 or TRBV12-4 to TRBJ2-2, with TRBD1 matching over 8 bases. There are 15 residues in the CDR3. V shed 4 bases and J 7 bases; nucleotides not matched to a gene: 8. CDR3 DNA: TGTGCCAGCAGTTGGGGGGCAGGGGGCATCGGGGAGCTGTTTTTT. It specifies CASSWGAGGIGELFF.

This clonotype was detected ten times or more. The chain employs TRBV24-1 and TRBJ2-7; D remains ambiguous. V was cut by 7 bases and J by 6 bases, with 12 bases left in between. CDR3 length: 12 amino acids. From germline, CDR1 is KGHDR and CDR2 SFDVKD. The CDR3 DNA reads TGTGCCACCAGAATCGAGCCTTTCGAGCAGTACTTC. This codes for CATRIEPFEQYF.

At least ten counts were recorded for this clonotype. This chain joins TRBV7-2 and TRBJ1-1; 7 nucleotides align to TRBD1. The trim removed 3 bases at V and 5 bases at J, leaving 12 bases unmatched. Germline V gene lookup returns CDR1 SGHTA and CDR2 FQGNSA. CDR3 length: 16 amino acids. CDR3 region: CASSLGDRGGSTEAFF. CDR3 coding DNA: TGTGCCAGCAGCTTGGGGGACAGAGGGGGCTCGACTGAAGCTTTCTTT.

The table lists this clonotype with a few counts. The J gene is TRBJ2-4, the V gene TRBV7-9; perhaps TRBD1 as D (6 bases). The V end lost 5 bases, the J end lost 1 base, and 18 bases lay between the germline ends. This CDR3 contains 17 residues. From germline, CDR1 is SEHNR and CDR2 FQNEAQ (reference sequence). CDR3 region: CASSPQDSSIAKNIQYF. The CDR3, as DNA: TGTGCCAGCAGCCCGCAGGACAGCTCTATTGCCAAAAACATTCAGTACTTC. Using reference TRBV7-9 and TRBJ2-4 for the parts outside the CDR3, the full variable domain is DTGVSQNPRHKITKRGQNVTFRCDPISEHNRLYWYRQTLGQGPEFLTYFQNEAQLEKSRLLSDRFSAERPKGSFSTLEIQRTEQGDSAMYLCASSPQDSSIAKNIQYFGAGTRLSVL.

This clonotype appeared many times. CDR3 residues: CASSGGQLPTYEQYF. The CDR3 DNA is TGTGCCAGCAGCGGGGGACAGCTACCGACCTACGAGCAGTACTTC. The chain couples TRBV7-9 to TRBJ2-7; TRBD1 matches 7 bases. The length of the CDR3 is 15 residues. The V segment lost 5 bases and the J segment 2 bases; nucleotides outside the gene matches: 9. Looked up from germline, CDR1 is SEHNR and CDR2 is FQNEAQ (reference sequence).

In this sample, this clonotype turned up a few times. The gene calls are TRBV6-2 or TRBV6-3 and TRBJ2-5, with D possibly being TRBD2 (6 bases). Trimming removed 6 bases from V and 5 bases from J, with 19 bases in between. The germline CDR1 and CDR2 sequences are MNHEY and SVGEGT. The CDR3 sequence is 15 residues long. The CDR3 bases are TGTGCCAGCAGCTACCCGTTGGGGGAGGTGGAGACCCAGTACTTC. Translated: CASSYPLGEVETQYF.

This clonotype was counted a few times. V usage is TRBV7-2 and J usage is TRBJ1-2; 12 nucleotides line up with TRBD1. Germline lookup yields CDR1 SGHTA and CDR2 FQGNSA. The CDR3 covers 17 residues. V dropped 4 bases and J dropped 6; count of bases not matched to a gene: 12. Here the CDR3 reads CASSSAGQGANRNGYTF. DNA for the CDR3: TGTGCCAGCAGCTCCGCGGGACAGGGGGCTAACAGGAATGGCTACACCTTC.

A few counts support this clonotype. Here the CDR3 reads CASSAPEMNSYEQYF. CDR3 nucleotides: TGTGCCAGCAGTGCCCCGGAGATGAATTCCTACGAGCAGTACTTC. The gene calls are TRBV6-2 or TRBV6-3 and TRBJ2-7; no clear D gene. Between the trimmed V and J ends, which lost 5 bases and 1 base, there was a span of 15 bases. The CDR3 runs to 15 residues. Germline values: CDR1 MNHEY, CDR2 SVGEGT.

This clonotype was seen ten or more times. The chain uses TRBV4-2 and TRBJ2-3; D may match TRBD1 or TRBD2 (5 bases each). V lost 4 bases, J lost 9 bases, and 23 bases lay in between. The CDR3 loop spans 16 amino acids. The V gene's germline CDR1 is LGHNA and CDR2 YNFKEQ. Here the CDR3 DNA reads TGTGCCAGCAGCCCAGACCGGGGCTTTCGGGCGCGGACGCAGTATTTT. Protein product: CASSPDRGFRARTQYF.

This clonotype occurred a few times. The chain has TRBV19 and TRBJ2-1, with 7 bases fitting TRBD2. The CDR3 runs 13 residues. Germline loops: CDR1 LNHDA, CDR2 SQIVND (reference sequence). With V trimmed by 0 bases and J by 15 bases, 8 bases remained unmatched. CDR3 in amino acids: CASSIDLTSLRFF. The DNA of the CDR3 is TGTGCCAGTAGTATAGATCTGACTAGCCTTAGGTTCTTC.

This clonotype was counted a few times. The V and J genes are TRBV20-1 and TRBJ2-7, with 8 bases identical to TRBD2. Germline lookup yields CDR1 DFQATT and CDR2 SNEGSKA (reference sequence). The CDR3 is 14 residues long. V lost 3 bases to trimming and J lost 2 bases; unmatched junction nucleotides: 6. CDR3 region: CSAREGSGTYEQYF. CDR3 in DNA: TGCAGTGCTAGGGAAGGTAGCGGGACCTACGAGCAGTACTTC.

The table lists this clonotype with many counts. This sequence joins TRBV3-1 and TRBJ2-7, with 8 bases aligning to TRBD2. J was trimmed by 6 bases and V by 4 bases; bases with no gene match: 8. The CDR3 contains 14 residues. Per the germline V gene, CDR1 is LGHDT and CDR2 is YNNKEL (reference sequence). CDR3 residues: CASSLKPAGVEQYF. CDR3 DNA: TGTGCCAGCAGCCTAAAACCAGCGGGAGTCGAGCAGTACTTC.

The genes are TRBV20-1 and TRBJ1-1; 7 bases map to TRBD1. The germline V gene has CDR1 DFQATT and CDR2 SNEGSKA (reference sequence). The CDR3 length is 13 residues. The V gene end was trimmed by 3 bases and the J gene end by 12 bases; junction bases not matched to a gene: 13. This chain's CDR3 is CSASKNLGTATFF. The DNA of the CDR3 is TGCAGTGCTAGCAAAAATCTCGGGACAGCAACTTTCTTT.

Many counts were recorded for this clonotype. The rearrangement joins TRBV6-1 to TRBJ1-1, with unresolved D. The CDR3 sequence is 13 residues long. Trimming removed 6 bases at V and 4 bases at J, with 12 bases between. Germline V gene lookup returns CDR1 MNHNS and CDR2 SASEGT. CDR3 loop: CASSQDRSTEAFF. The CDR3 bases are TGTGCCAGCAGCCAAGACCGGAGCACTGAAGCTTTCTTT.

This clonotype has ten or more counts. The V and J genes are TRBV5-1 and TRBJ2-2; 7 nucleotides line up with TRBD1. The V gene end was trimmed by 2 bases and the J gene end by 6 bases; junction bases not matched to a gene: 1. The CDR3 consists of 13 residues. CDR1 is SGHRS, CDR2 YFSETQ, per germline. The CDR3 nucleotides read TGCGCCAGCAGCTTCACAGGGGCCGGGGAGCTGTTTTTT. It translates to CASSFTGAGELFF.

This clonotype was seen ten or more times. The CDR3 reads CASSQDTGSSGELFF. DNA of the CDR3: TGTGCCAGCAGCCAAGATACAGGGAGTAGCGGGGAGCTGTTTTTT. The V gene is TRBV4-2, the J gene TRBJ2-2; a weak D match, TRBD1 (6 bases). Trimming left V 0 bases short and J 7 bases short, with 12 bases between. The CDR3 has 15 residues. Looked up from germline, CDR1 is LGHNA and CDR2 is YNFKEQ.